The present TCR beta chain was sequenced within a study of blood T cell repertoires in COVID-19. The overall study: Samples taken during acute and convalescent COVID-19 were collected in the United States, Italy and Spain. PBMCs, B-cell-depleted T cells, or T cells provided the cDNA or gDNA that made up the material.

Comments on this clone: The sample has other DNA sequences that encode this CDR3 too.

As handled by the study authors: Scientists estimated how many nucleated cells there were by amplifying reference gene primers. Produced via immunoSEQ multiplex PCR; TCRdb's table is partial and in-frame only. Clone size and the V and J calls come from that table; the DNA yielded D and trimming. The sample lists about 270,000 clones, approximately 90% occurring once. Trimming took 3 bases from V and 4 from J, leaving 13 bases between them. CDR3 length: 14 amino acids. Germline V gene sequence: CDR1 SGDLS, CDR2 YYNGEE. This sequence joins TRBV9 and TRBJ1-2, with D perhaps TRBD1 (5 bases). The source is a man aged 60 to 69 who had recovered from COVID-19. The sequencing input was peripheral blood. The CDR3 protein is CASSARGGSYGYTF. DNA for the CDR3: TGTGCCAGCAGCGCCCGGGGGGGGTCCTATGGCTACACCTTC.